The rows below give T cell receptor beta chains drawn from one sample of a study of Graves' ophthalmopathy and Graves' hyperthyroidism. TCRdb passed the multiplex PCR reads through MiXCR, listing each CDR3 protein once. The sample has approximately 500,000 distinct CDR3 sequences, 14% seen once. The source material was blood. The receptors were gathered from a woman aged 25-40 years with Graves' ophthalmopathy. Each CDR3 is given with its conserved first and last residue. The D gene is left open where the match is weak. Clone size is shown for a subset of rows, as once, few, many or a class of expanded clone.

cdr3_nt: TGTGCCAGCAGCTTGCCCTCGGGCACTGAAGCTTTCTTT; cdr3_aa: CASSLPSGTEAFF; clone_size: few; j_call: TRBJ1-1; v_call: TRBV5-6; d_call: NA
cdr3_nt: TGTGCCAGCTTGGGACTAGCGGGACCTCATCGGAACATTCAGTACTTC; cdr3_aa: CASLGLAGPHRNIQYF; clone_size: many; j_call: TRBJ2-4; v_call: TRBV6-2/TRBV6-3; d_call: TRBD2
cdr3_nt: TGTGCCAGCAGTTACCGGGACAGGGGGCATGGCTACACCTTC; cdr3_aa: CASSYRDRGHGYTF; clone_size: many; j_call: TRBJ1-2; v_call: TRBV6-5; d_call: TRBD1
cdr3_nt: TGCGCCAGCAGCTTGGGGTCTAGCTCCAAAAACATTCAGTACTTC; cdr3_aa: CASSLGSSSKNIQYF; clone_size: many; j_call: TRBJ2-4; v_call: TRBV5-1; d_call: NA
cdr3_nt: TGTGCCAGCGGTCACGGACAGGGATACGAGCAGTACTTC; cdr3_aa: CASGHGQGYEQYF; clone_size: many; j_call: TRBJ2-7; v_call: TRBV6-2/TRBV6-3; d_call: TRBD1
cdr3_nt: TGTGCCACCAGTGACCCGACGGGCGGGGGGGAGACCCAGTACTTC; cdr3_aa: CATSDPTGGGETQYF; clone_size: NA; j_call: TRBJ2-5; v_call: TRBV24-1; d_call: TRBD2
cdr3_nt: TGCGCCAGCAGCTTAGGACAGGGAGGTAGCACTGAAGCTTTCTTT; cdr3_aa: CASSLGQGGSTEAFF; clone_size: few; j_call: TRBJ1-1; v_call: TRBV5-1; d_call: TRBD1
cdr3_nt: TGTGCCAGCAGTCCTCAGGGGTACGGCTATGGCTACACCTTC; cdr3_aa: CASSPQGYGYGYTF; clone_size: many; j_call: TRBJ1-2; v_call: TRBV6-1; d_call: NA
cdr3_nt: TGTGCCAGCAGTACGGGACAGGTACATGGCTACACCTTC; cdr3_aa: CASSTGQVHGYTF; clone_size: NA; j_call: TRBJ1-2; v_call: TRBV6-1; d_call: TRBD1
cdr3_nt: TGCGCCAGCAGCATAACCACAGGGTTTGGACACGAGCAGTACTTC; cdr3_aa: CASSITTGFGHEQYF; clone_size: NA; j_call: TRBJ2-7; v_call: TRBV5-1; d_call: NA
cdr3_nt: TGCGCCAGCAGCCGGGACAGGATGAACGAGCAGTACTTC; cdr3_aa: CASSRDRMNEQYF; clone_size: NA; j_call: TRBJ2-7; v_call: TRBV5-1; d_call: TRBD1
cdr3_nt: TGCAGTGCTGGGGTTGACAGGGGTGCAACTGAAGCTTTCTTT; cdr3_aa: CSAGVDRGATEAFF; clone_size: many; j_call: TRBJ1-1; v_call: TRBV20-1; d_call: TRBD1
cdr3_nt: TGTGCCAGCAGCAGATCCGAGACAGGGACCCCCTACGAGCAGTACTTC; cdr3_aa: CASSRSETGTPYEQYF; clone_size: NA; j_call: TRBJ2-7; v_call: TRBV5-4; d_call: TRBD1
cdr3_nt: TGCGCCAGCAGTGCCTTACTAGCGGACCTAACCTCTTCACTCTCACTTCGGTTC; cdr3_aa: CASSALLADLTSSLSLRF; clone_size: NA; j_call: TRBJ1-2; v_call: TRBV10-1; d_call: NA
cdr3_nt: TGTGCCAGCAGCTTGGGTCCCGCGTTAGGAAACACCATATATTTT; cdr3_aa: CASSLGPALGNTIYF; clone_size: many; j_call: TRBJ1-3; v_call: TRBV5-4; d_call: NA
cdr3_nt: TGTGCCAGCAGCTTAGAAGTACAGGGGGGGAACGATGGCTACACCTTC; cdr3_aa: CASSLEVQGGNDGYTF; clone_size: once; j_call: TRBJ1-2; v_call: TRBV11-2; d_call: TRBD1
cdr3_nt: TGTGCCAGTAAGAGCTATGGCTACACCTTC; cdr3_aa: CASKSYGYTF; clone_size: many; j_call: TRBJ1-2; v_call: TRBV6-1; d_call: NA
cdr3_nt: TGTGCCATCAGTGAGTCGGCACTCAGGGAGACCCAGTACTTC; cdr3_aa: CAISESALRETQYF; clone_size: many; j_call: TRBJ2-5; v_call: TRBV10-3; d_call: NA
cdr3_nt: TGCAGCGTTGCAGGGGTCATGAACACTGAAGCTTTCTTT; cdr3_aa: CSVAGVMNTEAFF; clone_size: many; j_call: TRBJ1-1; v_call: TRBV29-1; d_call: NA
cdr3_nt: TGTGCCAGCAGCTTAGGGTTCGGCAGGGACTATGGCTACACCTTC; cdr3_aa: CASSLGFGRDYGYTF; clone_size: few; j_call: TRBJ1-2; v_call: TRBV7-2; d_call: NA
cdr3_nt: TGTGCCAGCAGTCGCTTCAATCAGCCCCAGCATTTT; cdr3_aa: CASSRFNQPQHF; clone_size: many; j_call: TRBJ1-5; v_call: TRBV6-1; d_call: NA
cdr3_nt: TGTGCCAGCAGCCGACAAATTTGGGGGATACACACTGAAGCTTTCTTT; cdr3_aa: CASSRQIWGIHTEAFF; clone_size: few; j_call: TRBJ1-1; v_call: TRBV5-6; d_call: NA
cdr3_nt: TGTGCTAGCAGCTTCACAGGGGCGCAGGGGGAGACCCAGTACTTC; cdr3_aa: CASSFTGAQGETQYF; clone_size: many; j_call: TRBJ2-5; v_call: TRBV7-7; d_call: TRBD1
cdr3_nt: TGTGCCAGTAGTATGTTTAGCAATCAGCCCCAGCATTTT; cdr3_aa: CASSMFSNQPQHF; clone_size: many; j_call: TRBJ1-5; v_call: TRBV19; d_call: NA
cdr3_nt: TGTGCCAGCAGCTTATGGGGGCCGGGACAGGGAGGCAATCAGCCCCAGCATTTT; cdr3_aa: CASSLWGPGQGGNQPQHF; clone_size: many; j_call: TRBJ1-5; v_call: TRBV7-2; d_call: TRBD1
cdr3_nt: TGTGCCAGTAGTATAGGGTTCCGGGTAGGGGACGAGCAGTACTTC; cdr3_aa: CASSIGFRVGDEQYF; clone_size: few; j_call: TRBJ2-7; v_call: TRBV19; d_call: NA
cdr3_nt: TGTGCCAGCAGTGTGGGACAGTCCCTAAACACCATATATTTT; cdr3_aa: CASSVGQSLNTIYF; clone_size: many; j_call: TRBJ1-3; v_call: TRBV2; d_call: TRBD1
cdr3_nt: TGCGCCAGCAGCTTTTTAGCGGGAGGCGGCTACGAGCAGTACTTC; cdr3_aa: CASSFLAGGGYEQYF; clone_size: many; j_call: TRBJ2-7; v_call: TRBV5-1; d_call: TRBD2
cdr3_nt: TGTGCCAGCAGTGAAGGTGATACTCACTACGAGCAGTACTTC; cdr3_aa: CASSEGDTHYEQYF; clone_size: many; j_call: TRBJ2-7; v_call: TRBV6-1; d_call: NA
cdr3_nt: TGCAGTGCGCAGACCACCGGGGAGCTGTTTTTT; cdr3_aa: CSAQTTGELFF; clone_size: many; j_call: TRBJ2-2; v_call: TRBV20-1; d_call: NA
cdr3_nt: TGTGCCAGCAGCAGATCACTCCGGGACAGGCACCAAGAGACCCAGTACTTC; cdr3_aa: CASSRSLRDRHQETQYF; clone_size: many; j_call: TRBJ2-5; v_call: TRBV11-3; d_call: TRBD1
cdr3_nt: TGTGCCAGCAGCCGCAGAGGTGGGACAACGAACACCGGGGAGCTGTTTTTT; cdr3_aa: CASSRRGGTTNTGELFF; clone_size: few; j_call: TRBJ2-2; v_call: TRBV14; d_call: NA
cdr3_nt: TGTGCCAGCAGTCAAGACAGGGGTGAAGCTTTCTTT; cdr3_aa: CASSQDRGEAFF; clone_size: many; j_call: TRBJ1-1; v_call: TRBV6-1; d_call: TRBD1
cdr3_nt: TGCAGTGCTTTGGACAGGGTGAGGGCAGAGACCCAGTACTTC; cdr3_aa: CSALDRVRAETQYF; clone_size: many; j_call: TRBJ2-5; v_call: TRBV20-1; d_call: TRBD1
cdr3_nt: TGTGCCAGCAGTTTAGGGAGACAGGGTAGAGGCTACACCTTC; cdr3_aa: CASSLGRQGRGYTF; clone_size: NA; j_call: TRBJ1-2; v_call: TRBV12-3/TRBV12-4; d_call: TRBD1
cdr3_nt: TGTGCCAGCAGTTTCAGGGGTGGTAATGTGGAGACCCAGTACTTC; cdr3_aa: CASSFRGGNVETQYF; clone_size: many; j_call: TRBJ2-5; v_call: TRBV12-3/TRBV12-4; d_call: NA
cdr3_nt: TGTGCCAGCAGTGTAAGTGGAAAGATCTACGAGCAGTACTTC; cdr3_aa: CASSVSGKIYEQYF; clone_size: many; j_call: TRBJ2-7; v_call: TRBV6-1; d_call: NA
cdr3_nt: TGTGCCAGCAGCTGGAGGGGTAACACCATATATTTT; cdr3_aa: CASSWRGNTIYF; clone_size: many; j_call: TRBJ1-3; v_call: TRBV28; d_call: NA
cdr3_nt: TGTGCCAGCAGCCCCGGGTCTTACACCGGGGAGCTGTTTTTT; cdr3_aa: CASSPGSYTGELFF; clone_size: few; j_call: TRBJ2-2; v_call: TRBV7-2; d_call: NA
cdr3_nt: TGCAGTGCTGGGATGGGACAGGCCCAAGAGACCCAGTACTTC; cdr3_aa: CSAGMGQAQETQYF; clone_size: NA; j_call: TRBJ2-5; v_call: TRBV20-1; d_call: TRBD1
cdr3_nt: TGTGCCAGCAGTTTGGCCTGGGGAGAGCAGTACTTC; cdr3_aa: CASSLAWGEQYF; clone_size: many; j_call: TRBJ2-7; v_call: TRBV27; d_call: NA
cdr3_nt: TGTGCCAGCAGCCTTCGACAGGGCGTAGCTTTCTTT; cdr3_aa: CASSLRQGVAFF; clone_size: many; j_call: TRBJ1-1; v_call: TRBV7-2; d_call: TRBD1
cdr3_nt: TGTGCCACCAGCAGAGACAGGGGGCGTGCCTATGGCTACACCTTC; cdr3_aa: CATSRDRGRAYGYTF; clone_size: many; j_call: TRBJ1-2; v_call: TRBV15; d_call: TRBD1
cdr3_nt: TGTGCCAGCAGCACCGAGTTGGCAGAGACCCAGTACTTC; cdr3_aa: CASSTELAETQYF; clone_size: many; j_call: TRBJ2-5; v_call: TRBV28; d_call: NA
cdr3_nt: TGTGCCAGCAGTGAACACCTTGCAACACAAGAGACCCAGTACTTC; cdr3_aa: CASSEHLATQETQYF; clone_size: NA; j_call: TRBJ2-5; v_call: TRBV25-1; d_call: NA
cdr3_nt: TGTGCCATCTCAGAGAGCCTAGAGCAGTACTTC; cdr3_aa: CAISESLEQYF; clone_size: many; j_call: TRBJ2-7; v_call: TRBV10-3; d_call: NA
cdr3_nt: TGCAGTGCTAGTGCCCCGGGCGAGCAGTACTTC; cdr3_aa: CSASAPGEQYF; clone_size: NA; j_call: TRBJ2-7; v_call: TRBV20-1; d_call: NA
cdr3_nt: TGCAGTGCTAGATCGGGACGGATGAACACTGAAGCTTTCTTT; cdr3_aa: CSARSGRMNTEAFF; clone_size: many; j_call: TRBJ1-1; v_call: TRBV20-1; d_call: NA
cdr3_nt: TGTGCCAGCAGCGTAACAATAGCGGGATGGGGCGAGCAGTACTTC; cdr3_aa: CASSVTIAGWGEQYF; clone_size: NA; j_call: TRBJ2-7; v_call: TRBV6-2/TRBV6-3; d_call: TRBD2
cdr3_nt: TGTGCCAGTAGTATGGGGTTGGGGGGAAACAATCAGCCCCAGCATTTT; cdr3_aa: CASSMGLGGNNQPQHF; clone_size: few; j_call: TRBJ1-5; v_call: TRBV19; d_call: NA
cdr3_nt: TGCGCCAGCAGACCTCTTCTCGGGCAGGGGGCGCGTGGCTACACCTTC; cdr3_aa: CASRPLLGQGARGYTF; clone_size: many; j_call: TRBJ1-2; v_call: TRBV5-1; d_call: TRBD1
cdr3_nt: TGTGCCAGCGTCTCATGGGGGACTGAAGCTTTCTTT; cdr3_aa: CASVSWGTEAFF; clone_size: many; j_call: TRBJ1-1; v_call: TRBV6-1; d_call: NA
cdr3_nt: TGTGCCAGCAGCTACGGGACAGGGATTGTGGAGACCCAGTACTTC; cdr3_aa: CASSYGTGIVETQYF; clone_size: many; j_call: TRBJ2-5; v_call: TRBV5-6; d_call: TRBD1
cdr3_nt: TGTGCCAGCAGTTTCTACCTGACAGCACGATATGGCTATGGCTACACCTTC; cdr3_aa: CASSFYLTARYGYGYTF; clone_size: NA; j_call: TRBJ1-2; v_call: TRBV12-3/TRBV12-4; d_call: NA
cdr3_nt: TGCAGCACTACAGGGGTATCTAGCACAGATACGCAGTATTTT; cdr3_aa: CSTTGVSSTDTQYF; clone_size: few; j_call: TRBJ2-3; v_call: TRBV20-1; d_call: TRBD1